This TCR beta chain originates from a study of cytomegalovirus exposure and HLA in healthy donors. Study at large: Tens of millions of unique TCRs from HLA-typed donors were held in an early release of data. Study results and caveats: Later analysis demonstrated an association between a missense DCLRE1C variant and TCR beta V- and J-gene trimming. A later look showed TCR association rates differing by HLA locus, highest for DRB1 and lowest for HLA-C.

Trimming took 1 base from V and 10 from J, leaving 10 bases between them. This CDR3 is built from 11 residues. Germline assignment: CDR1 SQVTM and CDR2 ANQGSEA. The PCR was carried out with 60 Vbeta primers and 13 Jbeta primers. Assay: immunoSEQ multiplex PCR; the TCRdb copy retains only in-frame clones and omits some. Of 180,000 or so clones listed, roughly 73% are singletons. Donors likely had unrecorded immune exposures despite being nominally healthy when sampled. In this sample, this clone turned up a few times. The antigen is unknown. This clonotype originated in a woman aged 40 to 50 in good health and CMV-seropositive. What was sequenced was PBMCs. The chain employs TRBV29-1 and TRBJ1-2; possible D gene TRBD1, 6 bases. CDR3 sequence (DNA): TGCAGCGTTGAAGTGGGGACACTCTACACCTTC. This gives the protein CSVEVGTLYTF.